These 14 T cell receptor beta chains came from one sample sequenced in a study of shared clonotypes between healthy human individuals. The assay was immunoSEQ multiplex PCR, and TCRdb's table has in-frame clones only and misses some. The top ten clones hold around 13% of a sample with around 480,000 clones, about 75% of them seen once. Material: PBMCs. These receptors all stem from a woman between 40 and 55 years old in good health. Some clones in this sample may be carry-over from other donors' samples.

This chain connects TRBV28 to TRBJ1-2; D unclear. The CDR3 extends over 16 amino acids. Germline values: CDR1 MDHEN, CDR2 SYDVKM. Trimming pared 8 bases from V and 2 bases from J, leaving 21 bases between. The CDR3 bases are TGTGCCAGCTCGGCTTTCGGTGGTCAGATAAACTATGGCTACACCTTC. It is translated as CASSAFGGQINYGYTF.

V usage is TRBV5-5 and J usage is TRBJ2-1, with D unclear. From germline, CDR1 is SGHKS and CDR2 YYEKEE (reference sequence). This CDR3 is 14 amino acids long. V lost 3 bases and J lost 1, with 8 bases in between. The CDR3 loop reads CASSYPGSYNEQFF. In DNA, the CDR3 is TGTGCCAGCAGCTACCCCGGGTCCTACAATGAGCAGTTCTTC.

This clone has only a few counts. J is TRBJ1-1 and V is TRBV30; no firm D call. Germline CDR1 GTSNPN, CDR2 SVGIG (reference sequence). Trimming pared 0 bases from V and 3 bases from J, leaving 8 bases between. This CDR3 spans 13 amino acids. The CDR3 DNA reads as TGTGCCTGGAGTGTAAATCTTGACACTGAAGCTTTCTTT. Translating gives CAWSVNLDTEAFF.

This clone was picked up one time. CDR3 bases: TGTGCCAGCAATCGGGAAAAGTATGGCTACACCTTC. Its translation is CASNREKYGYTF. The rearrangement links TRBV2 to TRBJ1-2, with D unclear. Between the trimmed V and J ends, which lost 7 bases and 5 bases, there was a span of 11 bases. The germline CDR1 and CDR2 sequences are SNHLY and FYNNEI. The CDR3 has 12 residues.

CDR3 DNA: TGTGCCAGCAGCGTAGGGGGCTTGTTAGCCAAAAACATTCAGTACTTC. Residues: CASSVGGLLAKNIQYF. The J gene is TRBJ2-4, the V gene TRBV9; tentatively, D is TRBD1 (5 bases). The V gene's germline CDR1 is SGDLS and CDR2 YYNGEE. CDR3 length: 16 residues. The ends were cut back, 0 bases at V and 0 bases at J, with 10 bases in the middle.

The chain couples TRBV19 to TRBJ1-2; no reliable D call. Trimming left V 3 bases short and J 2 bases short, with 7 bases between. The CDR3 extends over 13 amino acids. Germline V CDR1 and CDR2: LNHDA, SQIVND (reference sequence). CDR3 in DNA: TGTGCCAGTAGTATCGGGGTCAACTATGGCTACACCTTC. Its protein product is CASSIGVNYGYTF.

The chain links TRBV16 to TRBJ1-2; TRBD1 agrees at 8 bases. Germline-derived CDR1 and CDR2 are KGHSY and FQNENV. V lost 2 bases to trimming and J lost 5 bases; unmatched junction nucleotides: 4. This CDR3 has 14 residues. In DNA form, the CDR3 reads TGTGCCAGCAGCCAACCGCAGGGGGCTTATGGCTACACCTTC. Protein: CASSQPQGAYGYTF. The full variable domain, in which reference TRBV16 and TRBJ1-2 provide the parts outside the CDR3, is GEEVAQTPKHLVRGEGQKAKLYCAPIKGHSYVFWYQQVLKNEFKFLISFQNENVFDETGMPKERFSAKCLPNSPCSLEIQATKLEDSAVYFCASSQPQGAYGYTFGSGTRLTVV.

The rearrangement links TRBV7-2 to TRBJ1-3; D is ambiguous. CDR3 length: 18 amino acids. Germline CDR1 and CDR2: SGHTA and FQGNSA. V was shortened by 1 base and J by 4 bases, with 20 bases between the two germline ends. Here the CDR3 reads CASSLDHRVTRRGNTIYF. In DNA form, the CDR3 reads TGTGCCAGCAGCTTAGACCACCGGGTCACCCGAAGGGGAAACACCATATATTTT.

The chain couples TRBV21-1 to TRBJ2-1; the DNA was not used to check the table's D call, TRBD1. TRBV21-1 is listed as a pseudogene. The CDR3 covers 16 residues. The DNA of the CDR3 is TGTGCCAGCAGTTTTATCCGGGACAGGGGGTACAATGAGCAGTTCTTC. Its translation is CASSFIRDRGYNEQFF.

The V call is TRBV6-5, the J call TRBJ1-2; possible D gene TRBD1, 6 bases. This CDR3 is built from 14 residues. V lost 5 bases and J lost 6, with 16 bases in between. Germline loops: CDR1 MNHEY, CDR2 SVGAGI. The CDR3 region has the DNA TGTGCCAGCAGTCAACTCAGGGGAGGGGATGGCTACACCTTC. It codes for CASSQLRGGDGYTF.

This chain connects TRBV14 to TRBJ1-1; D remains unclear. The CDR3 length is 15 residues. The germline V gene has CDR1 SGHDN and CDR2 FVKESK. Trimming left V 0 bases short and J 4 bases short, with 12 bases between. Written as DNA, the CDR3 is TGTGCCAGCAGCCAAGAGGCGGGGATTATCACTGAAGCTTTCTTT. Translation gives CASSQEAGIITEAFF.

In the case of this clone: Other DNA sequences of this sample code for an identical CDR3. V and J are TRBV5-1 and TRBJ2-5, with D possibly called TRBD1 or TRBD2 (6 bases each). In germline, CDR1 is SGHRS, CDR2 YFSETQ. Between the trimmed V and J ends, which lost 0 bases and 2 bases, there was a span of 11 bases. The CDR3 is made up of 15 amino acids. The CDR3 nucleotides read TGCGCCAGCAGCTTGGTTCCGGGGGCGCAAGAGACCCAGTACTTC. Protein product: CASSLVPGAQETQYF.

V is TRBV19 and J is TRBJ2-3, with D maybe TRBD2 (6 bases). This CDR3 has 16 amino acids. V shed 3 bases and J shed 6 bases, with 19 bases lying between them. Germline lookup yields CDR1 LNHDA and CDR2 SQIVND (reference sequence). The CDR3 protein is CASSILFSGQRDTQYF. DNA for the CDR3: TGTGCCAGTAGTATCCTTTTTAGCGGCCAGCGGGATACGCAGTATTTT.

This clone has only one observation. The rearrangement uses TRBV28 and TRBJ2-7; tentatively, D is TRBD1 or TRBD2 (5 bases each). Trimming left V 8 bases short and J 0 bases short, with 14 bases between. The length of the CDR3 is 14 residues. Germline V gene sequence: CDR1 MDHEN, CDR2 SYDVKM. The CDR3 nucleotides read TGTGCCAGCCACCCCGGTGGGACCTCCTACGAGCAGTACTTC. Translation gives CASHPGGTSYEQYF. The full variable domain, rest sourced from reference TRBV28 and TRBJ2-7, is DVKVTQSSRYLVKRTGEKVFLECVQDMDHENMFWYRQDPGLGLRLIYFSYDVKMKEKGDIPEGYSVSREKKERFSLILESASTNQTSMYLCASHPGGTSYEQYFGPGTRLTVT.